The 8 T cell receptor beta chains below come from one sample, sequenced in a study of vaccination and CD4 T cells after COVID-19. These receptors have no known antigen. An Oncomine TCR Beta short-read assay was used to sequence the DNA from cultured CD4+ T cells. TCRdb reprocessed the PCR reads with MiXCR, giving one entry per CDR3 protein. The sample consists of some 18,000 distinct CDR3 sequences, about 32% of them appearing once. Treatment of the sample: roughly nine-day PBMC culture with coronavirus spike peptide pools or control peptides (ViraFEST assay). Sample: cultured CD4+ T cells from blood. The receptors stem from a human donor with COVID-19.

The chain employs TRBV29-1 and TRBJ1-5, with D possibly TRBD1 on 5 matching bases. The CDR3 totals 13 residues. V shed 6 bases and J shed 4 bases, with 13 bases lying between them. CDR1 is SQVTM and CDR2 is ANQGSEA in the germline V gene. The chain's CDR3 is CSVQGGFNQPQHF. For the CDR3, the DNA is TGCAGCGTGCAGGGAGGATTTAATCAGCCCCAGCATTTT.

This chain connects TRBV19 to TRBJ1-1; D call uncertain. The CDR3 spans 15 residues. The V gene's germline CDR1 is LNHDA and CDR2 SQIVND (reference sequence). Trimming removed 6 bases at V and 3 bases at J, with 17 bases between. The CDR3 loop reads CASSLYPFEDTEAFF. In DNA, the CDR3 is TGTGCCAGTAGCCTCTATCCCTTTGAGGACACTGAAGCTTTCTTT. Together with reference TRBV19 and TRBJ1-1, the CDR3 gives the full variable domain: DGGITQSPKYLFRKEGQNVTLSCEQNLNHDAMYWYRQDPGQGLRLIYYSQIVNDFQKGDIAEGYSVSREKKESFPLTVTSAQKNPTAFYLCASSLYPFEDTEAFFGQGTRLTVV.

This clonotype was observed a handful of times. The rearrangement uses TRBV24-1 and TRBJ1-1, with TRBD1 as a possible D gene (5 bases). This CDR3 has 14 residues. The germline CDR1 and CDR2 sequences are KGHDR and SFDVKD. Trimming took off 7 bases at V and 5 bases at J, with 16 bases between the two ends. This CDR3 reads CATRPGTPGTEAFF. The CDR3 DNA reads as TGTGCCACCAGACCCGGGACCCCCGGAACTGAAGCTTTCTTT.

The sample holds a few counts of this clonotype. The V and J genes are TRBV5-7 and TRBJ2-7; unclear D gene. TRBV5-7 qualifies as an ORF whose function is uncertain. V was cut by 0 bases and J by 1 base, with 11 bases left in between. The CDR3 covers 15 residues. The CDR3, as DNA: TGTGCCAGCAGCTTGGGGGTTCCAGAGTCCTACGAGCAGTACTTC. This translates into CASSLGVPESYEQYF.

The chain combines TRBV5-1 with TRBJ2-3; D ambiguous. Germline lookup yields CDR1 SGHRS and CDR2 YFSETQ. Trimming left V 0 bases short and J 3 bases short, with 17 bases between. The length of the CDR3 is 17 residues. CDR3 DNA: TGCGCCAGCAGCTTGGCCGTATCGACTGGGAAAACAGATACGCAGTATTTT. This encodes CASSLAVSTGKTDTQYF.

The rearrangement links TRBV6-1 to TRBJ2-5, with 8 positions matching TRBD2. In germline, CDR1 is MNHNS, CDR2 SASEGT. The CDR3 has 14 amino acids. V lost 8 bases and J lost 1; bases outside the gene matches: 6. CDR3 loop: CASLRGGGQETQYF. The CDR3, as DNA: TGTGCCAGCCTTCGGGGGGGGGGCCAAGAGACCCAGTACTTC.

In its sample, this clonotype was seen a few times. This sequence joins TRBV12-3 or TRBV12-4 and TRBJ1-5; TRBD1 agrees at 7 bases. The CDR3 spans 14 residues. V shed 0 bases, J shed 6 bases, and the junction held 2 bases outside the gene matches. The CDR3 loop reads CASSLAGGGQPQHF. CDR3 DNA sequence: TGTGCCAGCAGTTTAGCAGGGGGCGGTCAGCCCCAGCATTTT.

The V and J genes are TRBV5-4 and TRBJ1-2; 9 nucleotides match TRBD1. The germline V gene has CDR1 SGHNT and CDR2 YYREEE (reference sequence). V was clipped by 4 bases and J by 7 bases; unmatched bases: 14. This CDR3 region has 16 residues. CDR3 in DNA: TGTGCCAGCAGCAATGCTCGGACAGGGGCGGAGAGTGGCTACACCTTC. This encodes CASSNARTGAESGYTF. The full variable domain, rest sourced from reference TRBV5-4 and TRBJ1-2, is ETGVTQSPTHLIKTRGQQVTLRCSSQSGHNTVSWYQQALGQGPQFIFQYYREEENGRGNFPPRFSGLQFPNYSSELNVNALELDDSALYLCASSNARTGAESGYTFGSGTRLTVV.